This T cell receptor beta chain was captured in a study of identifying expanded T cells in peripheral blood. Some clones are missing from TCRdb's copy, which holds only in-frame ones; the method was immunoSEQ multiplex PCR. This sample has 100,000 to 150,000 clones, with approximately 86% found just once. Collection occurred without any documented infections or immune events in donors. Germline-derived CDR1 and CDR2 are SNHLY and FYNNEI. V was trimmed by 8 bases and J by 5 bases, leaving 9 bases between them. This CDR3 has 11 amino acids. The chain couples TRBV2 to TRBJ1-2; the D is unclear. Sequencing used blood. The source of this sequence is a person aged 18 to 69 in good health. The CDR3 loop is CASLTGYGYTF. The CDR3 bases are TGTGCCAGCCTCACGGGGTATGGCTACACCTTC.